The rows below give T cell receptor beta chains drawn from one sample of a study of Tregs in tolerant kidney transplant recipients. Sequencing used immunoSEQ multiplex PCR; TCRdb keeps in-frame clones, though not all of them. The table shows about 94,000 clones, with 93% occurring only once. Sample: CD4+ T cells from blood, taken before the transplant. The receptors originated from a human donor who received a combined kidney and bone marrow transplant. Both conserved end residues are part of each CDR3. Each record gives: D gene, CDR3 length, V gene, J gene, clone size, CDR3 protein, CDR3 DNA. The D gene is left open where the match is weak. Some rows mark clone size as missing; the rest say once, few, many or name a class of expanded clone.

NA	12	TRBV7-9	TRBJ2-5	once	CASSLVGETQYF	TGTGCCAGCAGCTTAGTCGGGGAGACCCAGTACTTC
TRBD2	16	TRBV7-3	TRBJ2-2	NA	CASSHGLAVSPGELFF	TGTGCCAGCAGCCACGGACTAGCTGTTTCCCCCGGGGAGCTGTTTTTT
TRBD2	16	TRBV18	TRBJ2-1	NA	CASSPWTSGRGNEQFF	TGTGCCAGCTCACCTTGGACTAGCGGGAGGGGCAATGAGCAGTTCTTC
TRBD1	17	TRBV7-9	TRBJ1-5	NA	CASSLEGTGGSNQPQHF	TGTGCCAGCAGCTTAGAGGGCACAGGGGGTAGCAATCAGCCCCAGCATTTT
TRBD2	18	TRBV4-1	TRBJ2-2	NA	CASSQVLRLAGVGGELFF	TGCGCCAGCAGCCAAGTTCTCCGACTAGCGGGAGTAGGCGGGGAGCTGTTTTTT
TRBD1	15	TRBV7-6	TRBJ2-1	NA	CASSLFGQVYNEQFF	TGTGCCAGCAGCTTATTCGGACAGGTCTACAATGAGCAGTTCTTC
NA	15	TRBV7-2	TRBJ1-6	few	CASSLAIGVNSPLHF	TGTGCCAGCAGCTTAGCAATAGGGGTTAATTCACCCCTCCACTTT
NA	12	TRBV5-1	TRBJ2-1	NA	CASSLLVNEQFF	TGCGCCAGCAGCTTGCTAGTGAATGAGCAGTTCTTC
NA	13	TRBV28	TRBJ1-2	NA	CASSLEPNYGYTF	TGTGCCAGCAGTTTAGAGCCTAACTATGGCTACACCTTC
TRBD2	18	TRBV5-6	TRBJ2-1	NA	CASSLFGVAGGPGDEQFF	TGTGCCAGCAGCCTGTTTGGTGTGGCGGGGGGGCCTGGGGATGAGCAGTTCTTC
NA	15	TRBV11-1	TRBJ2-2	NA	CASSLEQEYTGELFF	TGTGCCAGCAGCTTAGAACAGGAGTACACCGGGGAGCTGTTTTTT
TRBD1	13	TRBV2	TRBJ1-1	NA	CATRGQWNTEAFF	TGTGCCACCAGGGGACAGTGGAACACTGAAGCTTTCTTT
TRBD1	14	TRBV6-6	TRBJ2-7	NA	CASSSADRGNEQYF	TGTGCCAGCAGTTCCGCGGACAGGGGCAACGAGCAGTACTTC
NA	14	TRBV30	TRBJ1-4	NA	CAWSVHRSREKLFF	TGTGCCTGGAGTGTCCACAGGTCTAGGGAAAAACTGTTTTTT
NA	14	TRBV7-2	TRBJ2-1	NA	CASSLVASHNEQFF	TGTGCCAGCAGCTTAGTAGCGTCCCACAATGAGCAGTTCTTC
TRBD1	13	TRBV25-1	TRBJ1-2	NA	CASSQTGRGGYTF	TGTGCCAGCAGCCAGACAGGGAGAGGTGGCTACACCTTC
TRBD2	16	TRBV9	TRBJ2-4	once	CASSVGPGLAGDIQYF	TGTGCCAGCAGCGTAGGCCCTGGACTAGCGGGAGACATTCAGTACTTC
NA	16	TRBV4-2	TRBJ1-4	NA	CASSQEALQGRGKLFF	TGTGCCAGCAGCCAAGAAGCATTGCAGGGGAGGGGAAAACTGTTTTTT
NA	15	TRBV7-2	TRBJ1-3	NA	CASRYTGLSGNTIYF	TGTGCCAGCAGATATACAGGATTATCTGGAAACACCATATATTTT
NA	13	TRBV7-3	TRBJ2-3	NA	CASSLTSLDTQYF	TGTGCCAGCAGCTTAACATCACTGGATACGCAGTATTTT
TRBD2	16	TRBV7-3	TRBJ2-1	NA	CASSPRSGRSYNEQFF	TGTGCCAGCAGCCCCCGTAGCGGGCGCTCCTACAATGAGCAGTTCTTC
NA	15	TRBV4-3	TRBJ1-4	few	CASSQTVATNEKLFF	TGCGCCAGCAGCCAAACAGTTGCAACTAATGAAAAACTGTTTTTT